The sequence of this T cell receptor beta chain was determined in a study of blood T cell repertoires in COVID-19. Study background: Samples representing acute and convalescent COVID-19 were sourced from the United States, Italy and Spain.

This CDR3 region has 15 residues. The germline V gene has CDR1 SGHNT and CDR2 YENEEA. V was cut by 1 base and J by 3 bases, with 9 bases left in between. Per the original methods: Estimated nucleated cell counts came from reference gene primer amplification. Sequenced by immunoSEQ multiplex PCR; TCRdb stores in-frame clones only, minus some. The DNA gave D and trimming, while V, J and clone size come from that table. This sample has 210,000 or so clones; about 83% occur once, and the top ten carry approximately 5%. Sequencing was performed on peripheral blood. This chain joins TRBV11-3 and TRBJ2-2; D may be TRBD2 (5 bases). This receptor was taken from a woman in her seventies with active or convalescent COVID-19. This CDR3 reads CASSLGGLDTGELFF. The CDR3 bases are TGTGCCAGCAGCTTAGGCGGGTTGGACACCGGGGAGCTGTTTTTT.